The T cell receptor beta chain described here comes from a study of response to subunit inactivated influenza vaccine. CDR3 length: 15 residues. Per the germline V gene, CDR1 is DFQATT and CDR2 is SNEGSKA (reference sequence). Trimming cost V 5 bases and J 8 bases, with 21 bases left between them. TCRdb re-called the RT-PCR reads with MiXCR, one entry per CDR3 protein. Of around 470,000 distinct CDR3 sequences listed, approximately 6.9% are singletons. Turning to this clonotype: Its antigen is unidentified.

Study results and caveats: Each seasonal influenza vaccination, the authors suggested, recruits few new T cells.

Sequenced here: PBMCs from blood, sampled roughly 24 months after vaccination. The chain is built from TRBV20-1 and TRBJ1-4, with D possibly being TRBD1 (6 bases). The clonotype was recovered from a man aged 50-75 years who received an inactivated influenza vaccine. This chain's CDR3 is CSASPRGALREKLFF. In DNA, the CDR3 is TGCAGTGCTTCCCCCCGGGGGGCGCTTCGGGAAAAACTGTTTTTT.